These 19 T cell receptor beta chains share one sample of origin, sequenced in a study of CD8 T cells in Susac syndrome. Reverse transcription of about 0.5 to 1 ug RNA used random hexamers. Each CDR3 protein gets one entry after TCRdb re-called the immunoSEQ multiplex PCR reads with MiXCR. This sample has about 200,000 distinct CDR3 sequences, with roughly 90% found just once. The sample was CD4+ T cells from PBMCs. The receptors originated from a human donor with Susac syndrome.

This rearrangement joins TRBV21-1 to TRBJ1-4; the D call TRBD1 from the table was never checked on the DNA. TRBV21-1 is given as a pseudogene. The CDR3 has 14 residues. The CDR3 protein is CASIPKGPNEKLFF. The CDR3 DNA sequence: TGTGCCAGCATCCCCAAGGGACCGAATGAAAAACTGTTTTTT.

The chain uses TRBV4-3 and TRBJ1-5; tentatively, D is TRBD1 (6 bases). The CDR3 is 15 amino acids. CDR1 and CDR2 (germline): LGHNA, YSLEER. The V gene lost 3 bases and the J gene lost 4 bases, with 13 bases spanning the gap. DNA of the CDR3: TGCGCCAGCAGCCAGTTTGGGGGCTCTAATCAGCCCCAGCATTTT. This translates into CASSQFGGSNQPQHF.

The chain couples TRBV20-1 to TRBJ2-1; 8 bases align to TRBD2. Germline V lookup: CDR1 DFQATT, CDR2 SNEGSKA (reference sequence). The CDR3 totals 13 residues. V trimming: 6 bases; J trimming: 7 bases; junction bases outside the gene matches: 8. The CDR3 loop is CSAPGLGSNEQFF. CDR3 coding DNA: TGCAGTGCACCGGGACTAGGGTCGAATGAGCAGTTCTTC.

The CDR3 loop reads CASSYSDRSYGYTF. The CDR3 DNA follows: TGTGCCAGCAGTTACTCGGACAGGTCCTATGGCTACACCTTC. The J gene is TRBJ1-2, the V gene TRBV6-6; TRBD1 agrees at 7 bases. The J segment lost 4 bases and the V segment lost 0 bases, leaving 2 bases of the junction unmatched. CDR1 and CDR2 (germline): MNHNY, SVGAGI (reference sequence). The CDR3 sequence is 14 residues long.

The chain recombines TRBV18 with TRBJ1-1; 7 nucleotides line up with TRBD1. Germline CDR1 KGHSH, CDR2 LQKENI. J lost 0 bases, V lost 2 bases, and 9 bases had no gene match. The length of the CDR3 is 17 residues. The CDR3 loop reads CASSPEGAGTLNTEAFF. CDR3 sequence (DNA): TGTGCCAGCTCACCAGAGGGGGCAGGGACTCTGAACACTGAAGCTTTCTTT.

The chain carries TRBV5-4 and TRBJ2-1; TRBD2 matches 10 bases. The CDR3 is 15 residues long. The trim removed 4 bases at V and 5 bases at J, leaving 6 bases unmatched. Germline assignment: CDR1 SGHNT and CDR2 YYREEE (reference sequence). The CDR3 DNA reads TGTGCCAGCAGCAAGAGCGGGGGGGGAAACAATGAGCAGTTCTTC. Translating it yields CASSKSGGGNNEQFF.

The chain carries TRBV5-4 and TRBJ2-3; TRBD2 is a possible D gene (6 bases). The CDR3 runs to 13 residues. CDR1 and CDR2 (germline): SGHNT, YYREEE (reference sequence). The V and J ends lost 0 bases and 5 bases respectively, with 7 bases between them. The CDR3 sequence is CASSLVGGDTQYF. The CDR3 DNA follows: TGTGCCAGCAGCTTGGTGGGAGGAGATACGCAGTATTTT.

The chain couples TRBV6-5 to TRBJ2-7; maybe TRBD1 (6 bases). Trimming removed 5 bases from V and 0 bases from J, with 11 bases in between. The CDR3 has 14 amino acids. Germline V gene data show CDR1 as MNHEY and CDR2 as SVGAGI. The CDR3 region is CASSPTGFSYEQYF. The CDR3 bases are TGTGCCAGCAGTCCGACAGGTTTCTCCTACGAGCAGTACTTC.

The gene calls are TRBV30 and TRBJ1-2, with a tentative D call TRBD1 (6 bases). The CDR3 extends over 13 amino acids. CDR1 is GTSNPN, CDR2 SVGIG, per germline (reference sequence). The V gene lost 5 bases and the J gene lost 4 bases, with 14 bases spanning the gap. CDR3 amino acids: CAWAGELGYGYTF. CDR3 nucleotide sequence: TGTGCCTGGGCAGGGGAACTTGGCTATGGCTACACCTTC.

A few counts support this clonotype. The gene calls are TRBV2 and TRBJ1-5, with a weak D call TRBD1 (5 bases). The germline V and J ends were trimmed by 3 bases and 4 bases, with 7 bases remaining between them. Germline CDR1 is SNHLY and CDR2 is FYNNEI. This CDR3 is 13 amino acids long. CDR3 sequence: CASSEGQNQPQHF. The CDR3 DNA sequence: TGTGCCAGCAGTGAGGGGCAAAATCAGCCCCAGCATTTT.

The CDR3 loop is CASSQGTGNYGYTF. The CDR3 coding sequence is TGTGCCAGCAGCCAAGGGACAGGGAACTATGGCTACACCTTC. The genes are TRBV3-1 and TRBJ1-2; the match to TRBD1 covers 8 bases. This CDR3 contains 14 residues. J lost 2 bases, V lost 1 base, and 0 bases had no gene match. Germline V gives CDR1 LGHDT, CDR2 YNNKEL (reference sequence).

The chain is built from TRBV15 and TRBJ2-1; 8 bases agree with TRBD1. This CDR3 has 14 residues. The trim removed 5 bases at V and 4 bases at J, leaving 4 bases unmatched. Germline V gene lookup returns CDR1 LNHNV and CDR2 YYDKDF (reference sequence). The CDR3 DNA sequence: TGTGCCACCAGCGCCCGGGACAGGTACAATGAGCAGTTCTTC. This codes for CATSARDRYNEQFF.

The chain employs TRBV2 and TRBJ2-5, with 7 bases matching TRBD2. Germline V CDR1 and CDR2: SNHLY, FYNNEI. The J segment lost 0 bases and the V segment lost 7 bases, leaving 2 bases of the junction unmatched. This CDR3 has 13 residues. DNA of the CDR3: TGTGCCAGCACGGCGGGGGACCAAGAGACCCAGTACTTC. Translated, it gives CASTAGDQETQYF.

The DNA for the CDR3 is TGCGCCAGCAGCTTGTTCCCGGGCGGGGGCGTAGAGACCCAGTACTTC. Residues: CASSLFPGGGVETQYF. The chain has TRBV5-1 and TRBJ2-5; a possible D gene is TRBD2 (7 bases). The CDR3 has 16 residues. The V end was cut by 1 base, the J end by 4 bases, with 17 bases between. The germline V gene encodes CDR1 SGHRS and CDR2 YFSETQ.

J is TRBJ1-2 and V is TRBV24-1; tentative D call: TRBD1 (6 bases). CDR3 length: 15 amino acids. Germline assignment: CDR1 KGHDR and CDR2 SFDVKD. Trimming took 4 bases from V and 4 from J, leaving 15 bases between them. This CDR3 reads CATSDRDKGGYGYTF. The CDR3, as DNA: TGTGCCACCAGTGACCGGGACAAGGGCGGCTATGGCTACACCTTC.

The rearrangement links TRBV5-1 to TRBJ2-4; 9 positions match TRBD2. Per germline, CDR1 SGHRS and CDR2 YFSETQ. The CDR3 extends over 18 amino acids. J lost 7 bases, V lost 2 bases, and 16 bases had no gene match. CDR3 residues: CASSLSGTSLFPGNIQYF. The CDR3, as DNA: TGCGCCAGCAGCTTATCCGGGACTAGCCTTTTCCCTGGGAACATTCAGTACTTC. Filled out from reference TRBV5-1 and TRBJ2-4, the complete variable domain reads KAGVTQTPRYLIKTRGQQVTLSCSPISGHRSVSWYQQTPGQGLQFLFEYFSETQRNKGNFPGRFSGRQFSNSRSEMNVSTLELGDSALYLCASSLSGTSLFPGNIQYFGAGTRLSVL.

The V gene is TRBV27, the J gene TRBJ2-1; a weak D match, TRBD1 (6 bases). This CDR3 is built from 19 residues. V lost 5 bases and J 0 bases, leaving 23 bases between the germline ends. CDR1 and CDR2 (germline): MNHEY, SMNVEV (reference sequence). Written as DNA, the CDR3 is TGTGCCAGCAGTCTCATCTTAAAGTCTGGGACAAGCTCCTACAATGAGCAGTTCTTC. This translates into CASSLILKSGTSSYNEQFF.

V usage is TRBV28 and J usage is TRBJ2-7, with D possibly TRBD1 on 6 matching bases. The CDR3 totals 14 residues. Germline values: CDR1 MDHEN, CDR2 SYDVKM. Trimming cost V 5 bases and J 0 bases, with 11 bases left between them. The CDR3 loop reads CASSTTGFSYEQYF. The CDR3 DNA is TGTGCCAGCAGTACGACAGGATTCTCCTACGAGCAGTACTTC.

The chain joins TRBV5-1 to TRBJ2-5; D perhaps matches TRBD1 (6 bases). The length of the CDR3 is 16 residues. Trimming cost V 4 bases and J 2 bases, with 18 bases left between them. Germline V gene lookup returns CDR1 SGHRS and CDR2 YFSETQ. Here the CDR3 reads CASSIRPGQLQETQYF. The CDR3 DNA reads as TGCGCCAGCAGCATAAGACCGGGACAACTACAAGAGACCCAGTACTTC. The variable domain in full, with the rest retrieved from reference TRBV5-1 and TRBJ2-5, is KAGVTQTPRYLIKTRGQQVTLSCSPISGHRSVSWYQQTPGQGLQFLFEYFSETQRNKGNFPGRFSGRQFSNSRSEMNVSTLELGDSALYLCASSIRPGQLQETQYFGPGTRLLVL.